Shown below are 29 T cell receptor beta chains from a single sample sequenced in a study of cytomegalovirus exposure and HLA in healthy donors. PCR involved 60 Vbeta and 13 Jbeta primers. This table comes from immunoSEQ multiplex PCR, and its TCRdb copy is limited to in-frame clones, with some not included. Counted here are some 160,000 clones, around four fifths occurring once; the ten biggest clones make up under 2%. Sequencing was done on a sample of PBMCs. Source of these receptors: a man aged 18 to 30 in good health and CMV-seronegative.

The chain recombines TRBV7-9 with TRBJ1-2, with D uncertain. CDR3 size: 14 residues. Trimming removed 4 bases at V and 4 bases at J, with 13 bases between. CDR1 is SEHNR, CDR2 FQNEAQ, per germline (reference sequence). CDR3: CASSSGINFYGYTF. Here the CDR3 DNA reads TGTGCCAGCAGCTCCGGGATAAATTTCTATGGCTACACCTTC.

V and J are TRBV25-1 and TRBJ2-1; TRBD2 agrees at 11 bases. Germline V gene sequence: CDR1 MGHDK, CDR2 SYGVNS. The CDR3 sequence is 18 residues long. The junction had 10 bases not matched to a gene; V was cut back by 0 bases and J by 6 bases. The CDR3 loop reads CASSEYFQLAGEGNEQFF. Here the CDR3 DNA reads TGTGCCAGCAGTGAATATTTCCAACTAGCGGGAGAAGGCAATGAGCAGTTCTTC.

The chain is built from TRBV25-1 and TRBJ2-3; 7 positions agree with TRBD1. This CDR3 spans 15 amino acids. V was clipped by 5 bases and J by 2 bases; unmatched bases: 7. Germline CDR1 MGHDK, CDR2 SYGVNS. CDR3 bases: TGTGCCAGCAGTAACCCTGGGACAGACACAGATACGCAGTATTTT. Encoded protein: CASSNPGTDTDTQYF.

The V and J genes are TRBV23-1 and TRBJ1-1; perhaps TRBD1 as D (6 bases). TRBV23-1 counts as an open reading frame of uncertain function. The V end was cut by 0 bases, the J end by 3 bases, with 17 bases between. This CDR3 is built from 17 residues. CDR3 DNA sequence: TGCGCCAGCAGTCAATCCGGGGGGCTGAGGGTGGACACTGAAGCTTTCTTT. Amino acids: CASSQSGGLRVDTEAFF.

The chain has TRBV4-3 and TRBJ2-1; no clear D gene. V was trimmed by 6 bases and J by 10 bases, leaving 16 bases between them. The CDR3 totals 13 residues. Germline assignment: CDR1 LGHNA and CDR2 YSLEER. The CDR3 is CASSHPSVAEQFF. CDR3 coding DNA: TGCGCCAGCAGTCACCCGAGTGTCGCGGAGCAGTTCTTC.

The chain employs TRBV4-1 and TRBJ2-1; 9 nucleotides line up with TRBD2. Germline CDR1 is MGHRA and CDR2 is YSYEKL. With V trimmed by 4 bases and J by 4 bases, 8 bases remained unmatched. This CDR3 has 16 residues. Here the CDR3 DNA reads TGCGCCAGCAGCCCCCCGCCGGGACTAGCTTACAATGAGCAGTTCTTC. Translation gives CASSPPPGLAYNEQFF.

The chain joins TRBV19 to TRBJ1-1, with D perhaps matching TRBD1 (5 bases). Per germline, CDR1 LNHDA and CDR2 SQIVND (reference sequence). The CDR3 extends over 15 amino acids. The ends were cut back, 3 bases at V and 0 bases at J, with 11 bases in the middle. The CDR3 spells CASSMLGAMNTEAFF. The CDR3 coding sequence is TGTGCCAGTAGTATGTTAGGGGCCATGAACACTGAAGCTTTCTTT.

The chain is built from TRBV6-5 and TRBJ1-1, with a weak D call TRBD1 (6 bases). V gave up 8 bases and J gave up 9 bases, with 13 bases separating them. Germline V CDR1 and CDR2: MNHEY, SVGAGI. The CDR3 length is 11 residues. The CDR3 nucleotides read TGTGCCAGCTTTAGGGGGGGAAAAGCTTTCTTT. Amino acids: CASFRGGKAFF.

This chain connects TRBV11-3 to TRBJ2-3, with unresolved D. Germline assignment: CDR1 SGHNT and CDR2 YENEEA. V dropped 1 base and J dropped 2 bases, with 4 bases sitting between them. CDR3 length: 13 amino acids. In DNA form, the CDR3 reads TGTGCCAGCAGCTTAGGGCTCACAGATACGCAGTATTTT. As protein: CASSLGLTDTQYF.

On this clone itself: The sample contains more than one DNA sequence encoding this CDR3. The rearrangement uses TRBV27 and TRBJ2-7, with TRBD1 identical over 8 bases. The CDR3 sequence is 14 residues long. The junction had 4 bases not matched to a gene; V was cut back by 5 bases and J by 1 base. Germline CDR1 reads MNHEY; CDR2 reads SMNVEV (reference sequence). CDR3 protein: CASSAGTGSYEQYF. As DNA, the CDR3 is TGTGCCAGCAGTGCAGGGACAGGATCCTACGAGCAGTACTTC.

This clone showed up just once. The chain has TRBV2 and TRBJ1-1, with D unresolved. V lost 8 bases to trimming and J lost 1 base, with 11 bases between them. Germline V gives CDR1 SNHLY, CDR2 FYNNEI. CDR3 length: 13 amino acids. This CDR3 is CASHLEGNTEAFF. CDR3 coding DNA: TGTGCCAGCCATCTTGAGGGGAACACTGAAGCTTTCTTT.

The V gene is TRBV28, the J gene TRBJ1-2; perhaps TRBD1 as D (6 bases). Germline V gene lookup returns CDR1 MDHEN and CDR2 SYDVKM. CDR3 length: 12 residues. V dropped 6 bases and J dropped 7 bases, with 12 bases sitting between them. The CDR3, as DNA: TGTGCCAGCAGGACGGGGGGCGGTGGCTACACCTTC. Protein product: CASRTGGGGYTF.

This chain uses TRBV7-9 with TRBJ1-3; D gene unclear. CDR1 and CDR2 from the germline V gene are SEHNR and FQNEAQ (reference sequence). V was shortened by 1 base and J by 2 bases, with 15 bases between the two germline ends. The CDR3 has 17 amino acids. CDR3 loop: CASSLVAGFSTGNTIYF. The CDR3 nucleotides read TGTGCCAGCAGCTTAGTTGCGGGGTTTTCTACTGGAAACACCATATATTTT.

J is TRBJ2-3 and V is TRBV5-1; TRBD1 might be the D (6 bases). The CDR3 extends over 12 amino acids. CDR1 and CDR2 (germline): SGHRS, YFSETQ. The ends were cut back, 5 bases at V and 6 bases at J, with 10 bases in the middle. Written as DNA, the CDR3 is TGCGCCAGCAGGGGGGCCGGGGATACGCAGTATTTT. Translating it yields CASRGAGDTQYF.

The chain combines TRBV19 with TRBJ2-1; 8 bases map to TRBD2. Trimming at V came to 5 bases and at J to 6 bases, leaving 9 bases not matched to a gene. The length of the CDR3 is 15 residues. CDR1 and CDR2 (germline): LNHDA, SQIVND (reference sequence). The DNA of the CDR3 is TGTGCCAGTAGTTCCCGGACTAGCTCGGGCAATGAGCAGTTCTTC. It translates to CASSSRTSSGNEQFF.

The chain carries TRBV18 and TRBJ1-6, with D possibly TRBD1 on 6 matching bases. CDR3 length: 15 amino acids. V was pared by 1 base and J by 9 bases, with 13 bases between. Germline V gene sequence: CDR1 KGHSH, CDR2 LQKENI. CDR3 loop: CASSPRSVQGSPLHF. The DNA of the CDR3 is TGTGCCAGCTCACCACGGTCGGTACAGGGTTCACCCCTCCACTTT.

The chain recombines TRBV7-6 with TRBJ2-3; 11 bases match TRBD2. J was trimmed by 0 bases and V by 5 bases; bases with no gene match: 7. Germline lookup yields CDR1 SGHVS and CDR2 FNYEAQ. CDR3 length: 17 residues. The CDR3 loop reads CASSTDLAGGSTDTQYF. In DNA, the CDR3 is TGTGCCAGCAGCACAGATTTAGCGGGAGGGAGCACAGATACGCAGTATTTT.

This clone was counted a single time. The rearrangement joins TRBV5-6 to TRBJ2-7; possibly TRBD1 for D (6 bases). CDR1 and CDR2 from the germline V gene are SGHDT and YYEEEE. Trimming pared 2 bases from V and 1 base from J, leaving 16 bases between. The CDR3 consists of 16 residues. The CDR3 sequence is CASSFGTDSQSYEQYF. The CDR3 DNA reads TGTGCCAGCAGCTTTGGTACGGACAGCCAGTCCTACGAGCAGTACTTC.

In its sample, this clone was seen a few times. The rearrangement uses TRBV4-3 and TRBJ1-1; TRBD1 matches at 7 bases. The CDR3 runs 17 residues. V dropped 1 base and J dropped 0; count of bases not matched to a gene: 8. Germline CDR1 reads LGHNA; CDR2 reads YSLEER. The CDR3 region has the DNA TGCGCCAGCAGCCAAGCTCTTACGGGACAGATGAACACTGAAGCTTTCTTT. This sequence encodes CASSQALTGQMNTEAFF.

The rearrangement links TRBV7-2 to TRBJ1-2; D call uncertain. Germline loops: CDR1 SGHTA, CDR2 FQGNSA. V lost 5 bases and J 1 base, leaving 11 bases between the germline ends. The CDR3 extends over 14 amino acids. CDR3 sequence: CASSPARDNYGYTF. In nucleotides, the CDR3 is TGTGCCAGCAGCCCAGCGCGGGATAACTATGGCTACACCTTC.

This chain links TRBV5-1 with TRBJ1-4, with D hard to call. CDR3 length: 15 residues. V lost 4 bases and J 6 bases, leaving 16 bases between the germline ends. Per the germline V gene, CDR1 is SGHRS and CDR2 is YFSETQ. CDR3 amino acids: CASSPETTRDEKLFF. In DNA, the CDR3 is TGCGCCAGCAGCCCGGAGACCACGAGGGATGAAAAACTGTTTTTT.

This chain links TRBV6-7 with TRBJ2-7; the match to TRBD1 covers 7 bases. TRBV6-7 has ORF status, its function being uncertain. Trimming cost V 10 bases and J 4 bases; bases outside gene matches: 16. The length of the CDR3 is 15 residues. This chain's CDR3 is CATPPPGQTRYEQYF. DNA of the CDR3: TGTGCCACCCCTCCCCCGGGACAGACAAGGTACGAGCAGTACTTC.

The rearrangement joins TRBV7-8 to TRBJ2-3, with a possible D match to TRBD2 (6 bases). The CDR3 covers 14 residues. Trimming removed 2 bases from V and 2 bases from J, with 8 bases in between. Germline CDR1 reads SGHVS; CDR2 reads FQNEAQ. The CDR3 here is CASSLPGATDTQYF. CDR3 DNA: TGTGCCAGCAGCTTACCGGGAGCCACAGATACGCAGTATTTT. The full variable domain, rest sourced from reference TRBV7-8 and TRBJ2-3, is GAGVSQSPRYKVAKRGQDVALRCDPISGHVSLFWYQQALGQGPEFLTYFQNEAQLDKSGLPSDRFFAERPEGSVSTLKIQRTQQEDSAVYLCASSLPGATDTQYFGPGTRLTVL.

V and J are TRBV11-1 and TRBJ2-7; a possible D gene is TRBD1 (6 bases). This CDR3 region has 12 residues. V lost 5 bases to trimming and J lost 3 bases, with 8 bases between them. CDR1 and CDR2 (germline): SGHAT, FQDESV (reference sequence). CDR3 in amino acids: CASSADSYEQYF. The CDR3 DNA is TGTGCCAGCAGCGCGGACAGCTACGAGCAGTACTTC.

V gene TRBV7-2 combines with J gene TRBJ2-7; TRBD2 agrees at 12 bases. V lost 3 bases to trimming and J lost 5 bases; unmatched junction nucleotides: 5. This CDR3 region has 15 residues. Germline V gives CDR1 SGHTA, CDR2 FQGNSA. CDR3 coding DNA: TGTGCCAGCAGCTTGCGAAGACTAGCGGGAGACGAGCAGTACTTC. It codes for CASSLRRLAGDEQYF.

The chain uses TRBV5-6 and TRBJ1-2, with D tentatively TRBD1 (6 bases). Germline assignment: CDR1 SGHDT and CDR2 YYEEEE. The CDR3 extends over 15 amino acids. V dropped 3 bases and J dropped 3 bases, with 15 bases sitting between them. In DNA form, the CDR3 reads TGTGCCAGCAGCTCCCCGACAGGAAACGACTATGGCTACACCTTC. Its translation: CASSSPTGNDYGYTF. The full variable domain, completed using reference TRBV5-6 and TRBJ1-2, is DAGVTQSPTHLIKTRGQQVTLRCSPKSGHDTVSWYQQALGQGPQFIFQYYEEEERQRGNFPDRFSGHQFPNYSSELNVNALLLGDSALYLCASSSPTGNDYGYTFGSGTRLTVV.

This clone occurred a few times. The chain uses TRBV19 and TRBJ2-3; TRBD1 matches at 8 bases. The length of the CDR3 is 12 residues. With V trimmed by 10 bases and J by 6 bases, 6 bases remained unmatched. Germline V gene lookup returns CDR1 LNHDA and CDR2 SQIVND (reference sequence). CDR3 coding DNA: TGTGCCACTAGACAGGGGAGGGATACGCAGTATTTT. This sequence encodes CATRQGRDTQYF.

The gene calls are TRBV6-5 and TRBJ1-2; the D gene is possibly TRBD1 (6 bases). CDR3 length: 14 residues. CDR1 MNHEY and CDR2 SVGAGI come from the germline V gene. Trimming cost V 2 bases and J 8 bases, with 15 bases left between them. Here the CDR3 reads CASSYHRELLGYTF. The CDR3 DNA is TGTGCCAGCAGTTACCACAGGGAGTTATTGGGCTACACCTTC.

The V and J genes are TRBV28 and TRBJ1-5; maybe TRBD1 (6 bases). V lost 5 bases and J lost 3, with 14 bases in between. The CDR3 is 15 amino acids. From germline, CDR1 is MDHEN and CDR2 SYDVKM. CDR3 sequence: CASSLSGTHNQPQHF. The CDR3 nucleotides read TGTGCCAGCAGTCTCTCCGGGACACACAATCAGCCCCAGCATTTT.